This TCR beta chain was documented in a study of T cell repertoires in cytomegalovirus infection. TCRdb re-called the reads through MiXCR, storing one row per CDR3 protein. The sample holds hundreds of thousands of distinct CDR3 sequences, more than 9% seen once. This clonotype showed up many times. Germline loops: CDR1 SGHVS, CDR2 FNYEAQ. The CDR3 loop spans 14 amino acids. The ends were cut back, 4 bases at V and 5 bases at J, with 14 bases in the middle. The sequence was obtained from a human donor in good health (CMV status not recorded). Some clones in this sample may be carry-over from other donors' samples. The chain employs TRBV7-6 and TRBJ2-5, with TRBD2 as a possible D gene (5 bases). The material sequenced was PBMCs. Written as DNA, the CDR3 is TGTGCCAGCAGCTATGACTATCCGAGGGAGACCCAGTACTTC. This translates into CASSYDYPRETQYF.